Here is one T cell receptor (beta chain) with its context. Its antigen is undetermined. The entry originates in a study of T and B cells in COVID-19 patients. From blood, roughly 220-550 ng of genomic DNA served as TRB template. Trimming shortened V by 5 bases and J by 5 bases, and 12 bases separated the two germline ends. The CDR3 has 12 residues. Germline V gives CDR1 DFQATT, CDR2 SNEGSKA (reference sequence). Multiplex PCR with BIOMED2 TRB-A/B primer pools amplified TRB rearrangements. TCRdb itself ran the multiplex PCR reads through MiXCR, one entry per CDR3 protein. This table holds roughly 3,500 distinct CDR3 sequences, around 21% found once. Overall study results and limits: Clonality of TRB repertoires was high in active COVID-19; recovery brought above-healthy diversity and richness. CD4+, regulatory T cell, CD8+ and sorted SARS-CoV-2-responsive or tetramer+ T cells were not yet sequenced.

The receptor was derived from a human donor with active COVID-19. The source material was blood. This chain links TRBV20-1 with TRBJ1-2; D possibly corresponds to TRBD1 (6 bases). The CDR3 loop reads CSARDIRYGYTF. The CDR3 DNA reads as TGCAGTGCTCGGGACATTCGGTATGGCTACACCTTC.